These 30 T cell receptor beta chains came from one sample sequenced in a study of T cells in localized non-small cell lung cancer. Clones were read by immunoSEQ multiplex PCR, and TCRdb kept only the in-frame ones, dropping some. The repertoire has tens of thousands of clones, 85% to 90% of them found once; the top ten carry approximately 2%. The sequenced sample was peripheral blood, obtained before any cancer treatment. These receptors were collected from a woman aged 40-75 years with stage I lung adenocarcinoma.

J is TRBJ2-7 and V is TRBV19; tentatively, D is TRBD1 (5 bases). CDR3 length equals 15 residues. CDR1 LNHDA and CDR2 SQIVND come from the germline V gene (reference sequence). V lost 1 base, J lost 3 bases, and 13 bases lay in between. The CDR3, as DNA: TGTGCCAGTAGTATAGTAGGGGCAGTGAACTACGAGCAGTACTTC. It specifies CASSIVGAVNYEQYF.

The chain has TRBV7-9 and TRBJ1-2, with unresolved D. The CDR3 runs to 12 residues. Germline V gene data show CDR1 as SEHNR and CDR2 as FQNEAQ (reference sequence). Trimming removed 7 bases at V and 0 bases at J, with 6 bases between. CDR3 amino acids: CASTSSNYGYTF. CDR3 DNA: TGTGCCAGCACCTCATCTAACTATGGCTACACCTTC.

The rearrangement uses TRBV30 and TRBJ1-3; D uncertain. This CDR3 comprises 13 residues. Per the germline V gene, CDR1 is GTSNPN and CDR2 is SVGIG (reference sequence). V was trimmed by 4 bases and J by 4 bases, leaving 11 bases between them. CDR3 sequence (DNA): TGTGCCTGGATCTCCCGGCTGGGAAACACCATATATTTT. Protein: CAWISRLGNTIYF.

The chain uses TRBV5-1 and TRBJ2-5, with D perhaps matching TRBD2 (6 bases). From germline, CDR1 is SGHRS and CDR2 YFSETQ. The CDR3 sequence is 14 residues long. V dropped 1 base and J dropped 2 bases, with 9 bases sitting between them. CDR3 in DNA: TGCGCCAGCAGCTTGATGGCGGGACAAGAGACCCAGTACTTC. Translating gives CASSLMAGQETQYF. The full variable domain, in which reference TRBV5-1 and TRBJ2-5 provide the parts outside the CDR3, is KAGVTQTPRYLIKTRGQQVTLSCSPISGHRSVSWYQQTPGQGLQFLFEYFSETQRNKGNFPGRFSGRQFSNSRSEMNVSTLELGDSALYLCASSLMAGQETQYFGPGTRLLVL.

This chain connects TRBV6-6 to TRBJ1-2; 9 bases align to TRBD1. Trimming at V came to 11 bases and at J to 3 bases, leaving 7 bases not matched to a gene. The CDR3 sequence is 13 residues long. Looked up from germline, CDR1 is MNHNY and CDR2 is SVGAGI (reference sequence). The chain's CDR3 is CAASRQGDYGYTF. The CDR3, as DNA: TGTGCCGCCTCTCGACAGGGGGACTATGGCTACACCTTC.

The V call is TRBV5-1, the J call TRBJ1-2, with unresolved D. Germline V gives CDR1 SGHRS, CDR2 YFSETQ. V was pared by 0 bases and J by 10 bases, with 7 bases between. The CDR3 runs to 11 residues. The chain's CDR3 is CASSLESHYTF. The DNA for the CDR3 is TGCGCCAGCAGCTTGGAATCCCACTACACCTTC.

The chain carries TRBV7-2 and TRBJ2-1; D not certain. The CDR3 has 11 amino acids. CDR1 and CDR2 (germline): SGHTA, FQGNSA. With 5 bases removed from V and 8 bases from J, the gap between germline ends came to 7 bases. The CDR3 reads CASSTYYEQFF. CDR3 nucleotide sequence: TGTGCCAGCAGCACTTACTATGAGCAGTTCTTC.

This sequence joins TRBV6-5 and TRBJ2-1, with 8 bases aligning to TRBD2. The CDR3 runs 15 residues. Germline values: CDR1 MNHEY, CDR2 SVGAGI. With 1 base clipped from V and 7 bases from J, the junction kept 6 bases outside the gene matches. The CDR3 nucleotides are TGTGCCAGCAGTTACTTTAGCGGGGAGAGTAATGAGCAGTTCTTC. The encoded protein is CASSYFSGESNEQFF.

In this sample, this clone turned up a few times. CDR3 sequence reads: CASSIPGQLYEQYF. The CDR3 DNA follows: TGTGCCAGTAGTATACCGGGACAGCTTTACGAGCAGTACTTC. The rearrangement joins TRBV19 to TRBJ2-7, with 7 bases fitting TRBD1. The V gene's germline CDR1 is LNHDA and CDR2 SQIVND (reference sequence). The CDR3 spans 14 residues. The V segment lost 2 bases and the J segment 4 bases; nucleotides outside the gene matches: 5. The variable domain in full, completed from reference TRBV19 and TRBJ2-7, reads DGGITQSPKYLFRKEGQNVTLSCEQNLNHDAMYWYRQDPGQGLRLIYYSQIVNDFQKGDIAEGYSVSREKKESFPLTVTSAQKNPTAFYLCASSIPGQLYEQYFGPGTRLTVT.

V is TRBV5-1 and J is TRBJ2-2; 7 nucleotides align to TRBD1. The ends lost 4 bases at V and 4 bases at J; junction bases unmatched: 10. The germline CDR1 and CDR2 sequences are SGHRS and YFSETQ. CDR3 length: 16 residues. The CDR3 DNA follows: TGCGCCAGCAGCCCCAGGGGGTCTACGACCACCGGGGAGCTGTTTTTT. Its translation: CASSPRGSTTTGELFF. The full variable domain, with the rest looked up from reference TRBV5-1 and TRBJ2-2, is KAGVTQTPRYLIKTRGQQVTLSCSPISGHRSVSWYQQTPGQGLQFLFEYFSETQRNKGNFPGRFSGRQFSNSRSEMNVSTLELGDSALYLCASSPRGSTTTGELFFGEGSRLTVL.

J is TRBJ2-5 and V is TRBV7-8; no definite D call. V was clipped by 5 bases and J by 2 bases, with 9 bases between them. The CDR3 contains 13 residues. The germline gives CDR1 SGHVS, CDR2 FQNEAQ. DNA for the CDR3: TGTGCCAGCAGCACCCCCAAGCAAGAGACCCAGTACTTC. This encodes CASSTPKQETQYF. Looking up the rest from reference TRBV7-8 and TRBJ2-5 gives the full variable domain: GAGVSQSPRYKVAKRGQDVALRCDPISGHVSLFWYQQALGQGPEFLTYFQNEAQLDKSGLPSDRFFAERPEGSVSTLKIQRTQQEDSAVYLCASSTPKQETQYFGPGTRLLVL.

The rearrangement joins TRBV5-5 to TRBJ1-5, with 12 bases identical to TRBD1. Germline CDR1 reads SGHKS; CDR2 reads YYEKEE (reference sequence). The CDR3 spans 16 residues. After removal of 0 bases from V and 6 bases from J, the junction contained 4 bases not matched to a gene. The CDR3 region is CASSLEGQGASQPQHF. CDR3 nucleotide sequence: TGTGCCAGCAGCTTGGAGGGACAGGGGGCAAGTCAGCCCCAGCATTTT. Based on the CDR3 plus reference TRBV5-5 and TRBJ1-5, the full variable domain is DAGVTQSPTHLIKTRGQQVTLRCSPISGHKSVSWYQQVLGQGPQFIFQYYEKEERGRGNFPDRFSARQFPNYSSELNVNALLLGDSALYLCASSLEGQGASQPQHFGDGTRLSIL.

V usage is TRBV16 and J usage is TRBJ1-2; maybe TRBD1 (5 bases). The CDR3 has 13 amino acids. CDR1 is KGHSY and CDR2 is FQNENV in the germline V gene. V shed 5 bases and J shed 2 bases, with 9 bases lying between them. The DNA of the CDR3 is TGTGCCAGCAGCGTGGGGCAGAACTATGGCTACACCTTC. This gives the protein CASSVGQNYGYTF. Variable domain in full (rest from reference TRBV16 and TRBJ1-2): GEEVAQTPKHLVRGEGQKAKLYCAPIKGHSYVFWYQQVLKNEFKFLISFQNENVFDETGMPKERFSAKCLPNSPCSLEIQATKLEDSAVYFCASSVGQNYGYTFGSGTRLTVV.

This chain joins TRBV6-1 and TRBJ2-3; TRBD2 aligns across 7 bases. The germline V gene encodes CDR1 MNHNS and CDR2 SASEGT. With 4 bases clipped from V and 3 bases from J, the junction kept 10 bases outside the gene matches. The CDR3 is 16 amino acids. The chain's CDR3 is CASSARVGRGTDTQYF. CDR3 bases: TGTGCCAGCAGTGCCCGGGTAGGGAGGGGAACAGATACGCAGTATTTT.

The CDR3 DNA follows: TGTGCCAGCAGCTTAGCGTGGACAGGGAGAAGTGGCAATCAGCCCCAGCATTTT. It yields the protein CASSLAWTGRSGNQPQHF. This chain connects TRBV11-2 to TRBJ1-5, with 8 bases lining up with TRBD1. With V trimmed by 1 base and J by 2 bases, 10 bases remained unmatched. The CDR3 covers 18 residues. Looked up from germline, CDR1 is SGHAT and CDR2 is FQNNGV.

This chain connects TRBV5-1 to TRBJ1-1, with 9 bases aligning to TRBD1. With V trimmed by 4 bases and J by 1 base, 5 bases remained unmatched. Per germline, CDR1 SGHRS and CDR2 YFSETQ. CDR3 length equals 15 residues. CDR3 sequence reads: CASSTGQGPNTEAFF. CDR3 in DNA: TGCGCCAGCAGCACGGGACAGGGACCGAACACTGAAGCTTTCTTT.

The V gene is TRBV25-1, the J gene TRBJ2-1, with D unresolved. The CDR3 is 14 residues long. Trimming stripped 5 bases from V and 5 bases from J, with 13 bases between. Germline V gene sequence: CDR1 MGHDK, CDR2 SYGVNS. In DNA, the CDR3 is TGTGCCAGCAGTTCGTCGATCCGGAACAATGAGCAGTTCTTC. Amino acid sequence: CASSSSIRNNEQFF.

The chain carries TRBV6-1 and TRBJ1-1; D not certain. CDR3 length equals 14 residues. V shed 1 base and J shed 4 bases, with 10 bases lying between them. Germline-derived CDR1 and CDR2 are MNHNS and SASEGT. This CDR3 reads CASSEEASSTEAFF. The CDR3 nucleotides are TGTGCCAGCAGTGAAGAGGCCAGCTCCACTGAAGCTTTCTTT.

The CDR3 spells CASSIGRASGLYEQYF. The DNA for the CDR3 is TGTGCCAGTAGTATAGGCCGTGCTAGCGGGCTGTACGAGCAGTACTTC. The chain joins TRBV19 to TRBJ2-7, with 8 bases matching TRBD2. V shed 1 base and J 4 bases; nucleotides not matched to a gene: 9. The CDR3 contains 16 residues. The germline gives CDR1 LNHDA, CDR2 SQIVND (reference sequence).

V is TRBV7-2 and J is TRBJ1-5, with D perhaps TRBD1 (5 bases). The CDR3 consists of 15 residues. Trimming stripped 6 bases from V and 6 bases from J, with 18 bases between. Germline lookup yields CDR1 SGHTA and CDR2 FQGNSA. CDR3 residues: CASRFGGTGSQPQHF. CDR3 sequence (DNA): TGTGCCAGCAGATTCGGGGGGACTGGGAGTCAGCCCCAGCATTTT.

The chain carries TRBV27 and TRBJ1-5; 7 bases are a match to TRBD1. The CDR3 consists of 13 residues. Germline V gene lookup returns CDR1 MNHEY and CDR2 SMNVEV (reference sequence). V dropped 5 bases and J dropped 6; count of bases not matched to a gene: 4. In DNA form, the CDR3 reads TGTGCCAGCAGTCAGGGGGAGCGTCAGCCCCAGCATTTT. Translating it yields CASSQGERQPQHF.

V is TRBV2 and J is TRBJ1-2; D uncertain. The CDR3 has 13 residues. CDR1 is SNHLY and CDR2 is FYNNEI in the germline V gene. Deletions cut 2 bases from V and 8 bases from J, with 12 bases between. CDR3 sequence (DNA): TGTGCCAGCAGTGAATGGACCCTTGAGGGCTACACCTTC. Its protein product is CASSEWTLEGYTF.

This chain uses TRBV7-9 with TRBJ2-7; D may be TRBD1 or TRBD2 (7 bases each). Germline-derived CDR1 and CDR2 are SEHNR and FQNEAQ (reference sequence). The V end lost 7 bases, the J end lost 4 bases, and 20 bases lay between the germline ends. CDR3 length: 15 amino acids. CDR3 coding DNA: TGTGCCAGCACTTTAAGGTCTCAGGGGGGGTACGAGCAGTACTTC. Translating gives CASTLRSQGGYEQYF.

The rearrangement joins TRBV7-9 to TRBJ1-1; D unresolved. The V end was cut by 5 bases, the J end by 1 base, with 11 bases between. The CDR3 is 14 amino acids. Germline CDR1 is SEHNR and CDR2 is FQNEAQ (reference sequence). The CDR3: CASSLGPENTEAFF. The CDR3 DNA reads TGTGCCAGCAGCCTTGGGCCGGAGAACACTGAAGCTTTCTTT.

This clone was found once. V and J are TRBV29-1 and TRBJ1-4; D uncertain. The CDR3 covers 14 residues. Germline V gives CDR1 SQVTM, CDR2 ANQGSEA. V was trimmed by 8 bases and J by 0 bases, leaving 13 bases between them. This CDR3 is CSISRTATNEKLFF. CDR3 in DNA: TGCAGCATATCTAGGACGGCAACTAATGAAAAACTGTTTTTT.

This clone has only a few counts. The V call is TRBV7-6, the J call TRBJ1-1, with 7 bases matching TRBD1. The CDR3 extends over 16 amino acids. In germline, CDR1 is SGHVS, CDR2 FNYEAQ. Trimming cost V 4 bases and J 3 bases; bases outside gene matches: 11. The CDR3 protein is CASSSRGDSIYTEAFF. The CDR3 DNA sequence: TGTGCCAGCAGCTCTAGGGGGGACAGCATTTACACTGAAGCTTTCTTT.

The chain employs TRBV9 and TRBJ1-1, with D maybe TRBD1 (6 bases). Germline V gene sequence: CDR1 SGDLS, CDR2 YYNGEE. This CDR3 contains 13 residues. V was shortened by 4 bases and J by 7 bases, with 14 bases between the two germline ends. The CDR3 DNA follows: TGTGCCAGCAGCCTTTGGACAGAGAGTGAAGCTTTCTTT. Translating gives CASSLWTESEAFF. Full variable domain (rest looked up from reference TRBV9 and TRBJ1-1): DSGVTQTPKHLITATGQRVTLRCSPRSGDLSVYWYQQSLDQGLQFLIQYYNGEERAKGNILERFSAQQFPDLHSELNLSSLELGDSALYFCASSLWTESEAFFGQGTRLTVV.

Concerning this clone itself: Relative to the germline gene, one junction end is altered; a read error may explain this. The sample contains more than one DNA sequence encoding this CDR3. The chain couples TRBV6-5 to TRBJ1-2; 8 nucleotides agree with TRBD1. Germline V lookup: CDR1 MNHEY, CDR2 SVGAGI. The CDR3 has 13 residues. CDR3 nucleotides: TGTGCCAGCAGTCCCATACAGGGGGGCGGCTATACCTTC. This codes for CASSPIQGGGYTF.

The rearrangement links TRBV28 to TRBJ2-7; a possible D gene is TRBD1 (6 bases). Deletions cut 4 bases from V and 5 bases from J, with 24 bases between. The CDR3 spans 17 residues. Germline V gene lookup returns CDR1 MDHEN and CDR2 SYDVKM. CDR3: CASSSPPKGDGGNEQYF. The DNA for the CDR3 is TGTGCCAGCAGTTCCCCCCCGAAGGGGGATGGGGGAAACGAGCAGTACTTC.

The rearrangement links TRBV6-1 to TRBJ2-7; perhaps TRBD1 as D (6 bases). The CDR3 length is 13 residues. The germline V and J ends were trimmed by 11 bases and 3 bases, with 17 bases remaining between them. Germline loops: CDR1 MNHNS, CDR2 SASEGT. The CDR3 loop is CAGRQAKDYEQYF. Written as DNA, the CDR3 is TGTGCCGGACGACAGGCGAAAGACTACGAGCAGTACTTC.